The clone carrying this TCR beta chain has a count of ten or more. The entry originates in a study of neurological immune-mediated disorders. The cDNA was generated by 5'RACE with 10-nucleotide random UMIs. TCRdb re-called the 5' RACE reads with MiXCR, one entry per CDR3 protein. Of roughly 100,000 distinct CDR3 sequences listed, 3.5% are singletons. There are 14 residues in the CDR3. Germline CDR1 is DFQATT and CDR2 is SNEGSKA (reference sequence). The V gene lost 2 bases and the J gene lost 6 bases, with 14 bases spanning the gap. This TCR derives from a woman aged 18-29 years with multiple sclerosis. This chain uses TRBV20-1 with TRBJ1-5, with TRBD1 as a possible D gene (6 bases). Sequencing used PBMCs. CDR3 sequence reads: CSARSLRGSQPQHF. Here the CDR3 DNA reads TGCAGTGCTAGATCCCTCAGGGGATCTCAGCCCCAGCATTTT.